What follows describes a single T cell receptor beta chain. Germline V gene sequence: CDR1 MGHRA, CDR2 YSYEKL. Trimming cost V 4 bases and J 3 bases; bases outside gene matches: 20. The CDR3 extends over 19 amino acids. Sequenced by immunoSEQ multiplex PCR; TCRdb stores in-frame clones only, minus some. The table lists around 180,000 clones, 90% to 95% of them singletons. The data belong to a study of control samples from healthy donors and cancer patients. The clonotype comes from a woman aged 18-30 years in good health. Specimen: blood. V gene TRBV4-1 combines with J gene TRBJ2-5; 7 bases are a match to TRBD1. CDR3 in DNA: TGCGCCAGCAGCCCGAGGACAGGAACTGGAACTGTGGGGGAAGAGACCCAGTACTTC. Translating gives CASSPRTGTGTVGEETQYF.